This entry lists 24 T cell receptor beta chains sequenced from one sample in a study of shared clonotypes between healthy human individuals. Assay used: immunoSEQ multiplex PCR; TCRdb lists only in-frame clones, some missing. The sample contains nearly 1 million clones, less than 85% of which appear only once. The specimen was memory CD4+ T cells sorted from blood. This sample's subset: CD45RA-negative fraction. The origin of the receptors is a man aged 18-30 years in good health.

This chain uses TRBV21-1 with TRBJ1-3; the DNA was not used to check the table's D call, TRBD1. TRBV21-1 is assigned pseudogene status. The CDR3 is 20 amino acids. The CDR3 region has the DNA TGTGCCAGCAGCCCCCGGTGTCCGGACAGGGAGACTTTCTCGGGGTACACCATATATTTT. It is translated as CASSPRCPDRETFSGYTIYF.

The V gene is TRBV9, the J gene TRBJ2-5, with 9 bases lining up with TRBD2. The V gene end was trimmed by 2 bases and the J gene end by 1 base; junction bases not matched to a gene: 3. Germline values: CDR1 SGDLS, CDR2 YYNGEE. The CDR3 extends over 15 amino acids. The CDR3 here is CASSVLAGPQETQYF. As DNA, the CDR3 is TGTGCCAGCAGCGTGCTAGCGGGACCCCAAGAGACCCAGTACTTC.

The chain recombines TRBV2 with TRBJ2-1, with D tentatively TRBD2 (6 bases). Trimming took 7 bases from V and 10 from J, leaving 14 bases between them. The V gene's germline CDR1 is SNHLY and CDR2 FYNNEI. The CDR3 runs 12 residues. DNA of the CDR3: TGTGCCAGCACCAGCAGCGGGCCCGAGCAGTTCTTC. Residues: CASTSSGPEQFF.

The DNA for the CDR3 is TGTGCCAGCAGCCGAATTCAGGGGGGGGCAGAGACCCAGTACTTC. Residues: CASSRIQGGAETQYF. The gene calls are TRBV6-5 and TRBJ2-5; the D gene could be TRBD1 or TRBD2 (7 bases each). The CDR3 extends over 15 amino acids. CDR1 MNHEY and CDR2 SVGAGI come from the germline V gene. The V end was cut by 6 bases, the J end by 4 bases, with 18 bases between.

Note on this clone: This sample also contains other DNA sequences that code for the same CDR3. The chain employs TRBV5-1 and TRBJ2-5; D is perhaps TRBD1 (5 bases). Germline V CDR1 and CDR2: SGHRS, YFSETQ. The CDR3 runs 14 residues. With 1 base removed from V and 2 bases from J, the gap between germline ends came to 9 bases. CDR3 bases: TGCGCCAGCAGCTTGCAGGGCGATCAAGAGACCCAGTACTTC. Its protein product is CASSLQGDQETQYF.

In this sample, this clone turned up once. The chain has TRBV30 and TRBJ1-1, with 11 bases fitting TRBD1. V trimming: 1 base; J trimming: 3 bases; junction bases outside the gene matches: 4. CDR3 length: 15 residues. Germline V gives CDR1 GTSNPN, CDR2 SVGIG (reference sequence). DNA for the CDR3: TGTGCCTGGAGTGGGACAGGGGGCAAATACACTGAAGCTTTCTTT. Amino acids: CAWSGTGGKYTEAFF.

The J gene is TRBJ1-1, the V gene TRBV10-2, with a weak D call TRBD1 (5 bases). V lost 4 bases, J lost 3 bases, and 18 bases lay in between. CDR1 is WSHSY and CDR2 is SAAADI in the germline V gene. This CDR3 is built from 16 residues. The CDR3 is CASSGRSQGKDTEAFF. The CDR3 DNA reads TGCGCCAGCAGTGGGAGGTCGCAGGGTAAGGACACTGAAGCTTTCTTT.

The chain carries TRBV4-1 and TRBJ1-2, with 9 nucleotides matching TRBD1. The CDR3 loop spans 19 amino acids. V was clipped by 1 base and J by 8 bases; unmatched bases: 20. Germline V gene sequence: CDR1 MGHRA, CDR2 YSYEKL. The CDR3 coding sequence is TGCGCCAGCAGCCAAGCCCCGGGACAGGGTGAAGGGAAGGGAAGGGGCTACACCTTC. This encodes CASSQAPGQGEGKGRGYTF.

The rearrangement joins TRBV5-1 to TRBJ1-1; weak D call: TRBD1 (5 bases). Between the trimmed V and J ends, which lost 5 bases and 1 base, there was a span of 9 bases. Germline CDR1 reads SGHRS; CDR2 reads YFSETQ. CDR3 size: 13 residues. The CDR3 loop reads CASSDRPNTEAFF. CDR3 DNA: TGCGCCAGCAGTGACAGACCGAACACTGAAGCTTTCTTT.

This chain uses TRBV9 with TRBJ2-6; possible D gene TRBD1, 5 bases. CDR1 is SGDLS, CDR2 YYNGEE, per germline. Trimming pared 3 bases from V and 4 bases from J, leaving 11 bases between. This CDR3 spans 15 amino acids. The CDR3 loop reads CASSARVSGANVLTF. CDR3 DNA sequence: TGTGCCAGCAGCGCCAGGGTTTCCGGGGCCAACGTCCTGACTTTC.

This clone was seen a single time. The rearrangement links TRBV4-3 to TRBJ2-2; no reliable D call. This CDR3 has 14 residues. Per germline, CDR1 LGHNA and CDR2 YSLEER. The ends were cut back, 1 base at V and 6 bases at J, with 9 bases in the middle. CDR3 region: CASSQVSPPGELFF. CDR3 nucleotides: TGCGCCAGCAGCCAAGTATCCCCTCCCGGGGAGCTGTTTTTT.

The chain is built from TRBV2 and TRBJ2-1; D remains unclear. CDR3 length: 14 amino acids. CDR1 and CDR2 from the germline V gene are SNHLY and FYNNEI. Trimming took 8 bases from V and 6 from J, leaving 17 bases between them. DNA for the CDR3: TGTGCCAGCTGCGGCCACGACGATCCCAATGAGCAGTTCTTC. This sequence encodes CASCGHDDPNEQFF.

This clone was seen a single time. The chain combines TRBV21-1 with TRBJ1-4. TRBV21-1 is shown as a pseudogene. CDR3 size: 14 residues. The CDR3: CASSPPGKGEKLFF. The DNA of the CDR3 is TGTGCCAGCAGCCCTCCGGGGAAAGGGGAAAAACTGTTTTTT.

This clone has only a few counts. The likely explanation is a read error, given a far larger clone one base away. This rearrangement joins TRBV7-3 to TRBJ2-6; D is unclear. CDR1 and CDR2 (germline): SGHTA, FQGTGA. V was cut by 1 base and J by 0 bases, with 4 bases left in between. This CDR3 has 15 amino acids. CDR3 in amino acids: CASSLMGSGANVLTF. The CDR3 DNA is TGTGCCAGCAGCTTAATGGGCTCTGGGGCCAACGTCCTGACTTTC.

The rearrangement links TRBV6-5 to TRBJ1-2, with D tentatively TRBD1 (6 bases). The CDR3 is 16 amino acids. In germline, CDR1 is MNHEY, CDR2 SVGAGI. Trimming pared 4 bases from V and 5 bases from J, leaving 20 bases between. This CDR3 reads CASSWGIQGAPYGYTF. CDR3 bases: TGTGCCAGCAGTTGGGGGATACAGGGAGCCCCATATGGCTACACCTTC.

The chain recombines TRBV9 with TRBJ2-2; unclear D gene. The germline V gene encodes CDR1 SGDLS and CDR2 YYNGEE. Trimming removed 0 bases from V and 1 base from J, with 4 bases in between. The CDR3 length is 14 residues. The CDR3 region has the DNA TGTGCCAGCAGCGTAGACATGAACACCGGGGAGCTGTTTTTT. Encoded protein: CASSVDMNTGELFF.

Details on this clone: One end of the junction does not line up with germline, which may come from a read error. Other DNA sequences in the sample encode the same CDR3. Here the CDR3 reads CASSQAVRNIQYF. CDR3 in DNA: TGCGCCAGCAGCCAAGCTGTAAGAAACATTCAGTACTTC. This chain uses TRBV5-4 with TRBJ2-4; D not resolved. Germline CDR1 SGHNT, CDR2 YYREEE (reference sequence). The CDR3 sequence is 13 residues long.

The gene calls are TRBV29-1 and TRBJ2-2, with a possible D match to TRBD1 (6 bases). Germline V gene lookup returns CDR1 SQVTM and CDR2 ANQGSEA. Trimming removed 5 bases from V and 4 bases from J, with 20 bases in between. CDR3 size: 16 residues. CDR3 nucleotide sequence: TGCAGCGTTACCCGGCCTCTGGGGGCTGGCACCGGGGAGCTGTTTTTT. Protein product: CSVTRPLGAGTGELFF.

Remarks on this clone: An end of the junction differs from the germline gene, which may be a read error. The gene calls are TRBV7-7 and TRBJ2-1, with unresolved D. This CDR3 comprises 14 residues. Germline V lookup: CDR1 SSHAT, CDR2 FNYEAQ (reference sequence). CDR3: CASSLGNMDNEQFF. Written as DNA, the CDR3 is TGTGCTAGCAGCTTAGGGAATATGGACAATGAGCAGTTCTTC.

This rearrangement joins TRBV5-1 to TRBJ1-4; D not certain. Germline V lookup: CDR1 SGHRS, CDR2 YFSETQ. The CDR3 has 14 amino acids. V lost 0 bases and J 7 bases, leaving 10 bases between the germline ends. CDR3 in amino acids: CASSLGETGEKLFF. Written as DNA, the CDR3 is TGCGCCAGCAGCTTGGGGGAAACGGGTGAAAAACTGTTTTTT.

The CDR3 bases are TGTGCCATCAGTGAGCGTGGGGTTAGCGGGAGGACTACTTACGAGCAGTACTTC. Translating gives CAISERGVSGRTTYEQYF. The rearrangement uses TRBV10-3 and TRBJ2-5; TRBD2 agrees at 10 bases. The J call may be faulty, since TRBJ2-7 better matches the DNA end. The CDR3 length is 18 residues. Germline V CDR1 and CDR2: ENHRY, SYGVKD.

In this sample, this clone turned up a few times. This chain connects TRBV28 to TRBJ2-7; 9 bases map to TRBD1. This CDR3 region has 13 residues. CDR1 and CDR2 from the germline V gene are MDHEN and SYDVKM. V shed 5 bases, J shed 3 bases, and the junction held 2 bases outside the gene matches. CDR3 sequence (DNA): TGTGCCAGCAGTGTGGACAGGGGCTACGAGCAGTACTTC. It is translated as CASSVDRGYEQYF.

This chain connects TRBV5-1 to TRBJ2-3, with D uncertain. V lost 3 bases and J 0 bases, leaving 17 bases between the germline ends. The CDR3 runs to 17 residues. The germline gives CDR1 SGHRS, CDR2 YFSETQ. The CDR3 sequence: CASSSTVLSGSTDTQYF. The CDR3 bases are TGCGCCAGCAGCTCTACCGTGCTGTCTGGGAGCACAGATACGCAGTATTTT.

The gene calls are TRBV28 and TRBJ2-5; 12 bases match TRBD1. Germline CDR1 MDHEN, CDR2 SYDVKM. The CDR3 sequence is 15 residues long. J was trimmed by 4 bases and V by 4 bases; bases with no gene match: 4. In DNA form, the CDR3 reads TGTGCCAGCAGTTCCCGGGACAGGGGGCGAGAGACCCAGTACTTC. Translation gives CASSSRDRGRETQYF.